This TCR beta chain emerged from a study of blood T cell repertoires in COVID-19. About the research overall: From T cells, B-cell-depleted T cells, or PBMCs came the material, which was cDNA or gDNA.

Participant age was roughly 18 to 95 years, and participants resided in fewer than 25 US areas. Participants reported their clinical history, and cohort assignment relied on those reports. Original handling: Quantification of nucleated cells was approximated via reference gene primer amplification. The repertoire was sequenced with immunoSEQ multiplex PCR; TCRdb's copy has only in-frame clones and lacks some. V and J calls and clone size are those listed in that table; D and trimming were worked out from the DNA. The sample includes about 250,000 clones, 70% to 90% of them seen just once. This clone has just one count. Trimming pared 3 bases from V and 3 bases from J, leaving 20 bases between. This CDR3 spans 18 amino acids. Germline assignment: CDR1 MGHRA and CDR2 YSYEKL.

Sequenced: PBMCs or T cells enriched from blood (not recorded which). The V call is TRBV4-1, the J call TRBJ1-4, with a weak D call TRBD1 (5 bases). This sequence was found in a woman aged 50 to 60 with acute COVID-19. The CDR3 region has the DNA TGCGCCAGCAGCCAGGCCCCGAGGCAGGGTCTTTCTAATGAAAAACTGTTTTTT. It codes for CASSQAPRQGLSNEKLFF.